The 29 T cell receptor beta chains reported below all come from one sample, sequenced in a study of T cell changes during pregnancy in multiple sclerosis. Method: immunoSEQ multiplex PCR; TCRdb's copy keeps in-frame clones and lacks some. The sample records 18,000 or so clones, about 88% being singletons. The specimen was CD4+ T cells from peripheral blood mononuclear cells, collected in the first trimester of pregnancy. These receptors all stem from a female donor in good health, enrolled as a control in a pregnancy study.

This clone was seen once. The chain's CDR3 is CASSVAGRTEAFF. CDR3 in DNA: TGTGCCAGCAGCGTGGCGGGGCGCACTGAAGCTTTCTTT. V and J are TRBV2 and TRBJ1-1; possibly TRBD1 for D (5 bases). The CDR3 runs 13 residues. With 6 bases removed from V and 4 bases from J, the gap between germline ends came to 12 bases. Germline loops: CDR1 SNHLY, CDR2 FYNNEI.

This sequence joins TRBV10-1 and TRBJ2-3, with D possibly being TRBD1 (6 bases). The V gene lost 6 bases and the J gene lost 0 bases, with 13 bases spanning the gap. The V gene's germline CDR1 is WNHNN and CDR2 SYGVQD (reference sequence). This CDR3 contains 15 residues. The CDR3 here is CASRSTGPSTDTQYF. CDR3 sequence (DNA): TGCGCCAGCAGGTCCACAGGGCCTAGCACAGATACGCAGTATTTT.

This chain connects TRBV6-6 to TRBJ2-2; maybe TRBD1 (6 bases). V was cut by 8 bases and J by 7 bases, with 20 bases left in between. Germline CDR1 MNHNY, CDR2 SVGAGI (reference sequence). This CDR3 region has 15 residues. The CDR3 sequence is CASRVIQGRGGELFF. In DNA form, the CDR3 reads TGTGCCAGCCGCGTGATACAGGGCCGTGGCGGGGAGCTGTTTTTT.

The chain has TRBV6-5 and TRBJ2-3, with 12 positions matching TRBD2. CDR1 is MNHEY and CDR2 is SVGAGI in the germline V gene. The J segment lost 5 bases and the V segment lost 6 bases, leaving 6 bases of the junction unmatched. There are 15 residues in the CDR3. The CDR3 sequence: CASRPSGGARDTQYF. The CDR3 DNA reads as TGTGCCAGCAGGCCTAGCGGGGGGGCTAGAGATACGCAGTATTTT.

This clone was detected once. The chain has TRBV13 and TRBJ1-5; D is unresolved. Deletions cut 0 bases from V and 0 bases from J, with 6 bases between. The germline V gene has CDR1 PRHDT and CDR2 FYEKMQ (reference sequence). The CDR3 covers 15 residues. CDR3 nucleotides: TGTGCCAGCAGCTTAGGACTGAATAGCAATCAGCCCCAGCATTTT. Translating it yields CASSLGLNSNQPQHF.

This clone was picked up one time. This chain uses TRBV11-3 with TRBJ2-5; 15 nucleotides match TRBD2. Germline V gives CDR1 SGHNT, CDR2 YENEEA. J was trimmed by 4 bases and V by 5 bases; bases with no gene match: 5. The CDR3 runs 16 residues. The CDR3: CASSPGLAGGPETQYF. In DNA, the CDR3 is TGTGCCAGCAGCCCCGGACTAGCGGGGGGGCCAGAGACCCAGTACTTC.

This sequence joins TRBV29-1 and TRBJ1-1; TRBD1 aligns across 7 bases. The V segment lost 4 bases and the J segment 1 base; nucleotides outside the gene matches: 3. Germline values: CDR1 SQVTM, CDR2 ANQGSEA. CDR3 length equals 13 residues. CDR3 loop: CSVGTGQNTEAFF. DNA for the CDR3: TGCAGCGTTGGGACAGGACAGAACACTGAAGCTTTCTTT.

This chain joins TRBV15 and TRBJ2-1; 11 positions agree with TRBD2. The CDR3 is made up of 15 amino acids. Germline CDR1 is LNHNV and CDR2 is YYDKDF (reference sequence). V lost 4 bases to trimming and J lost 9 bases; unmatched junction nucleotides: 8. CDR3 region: CATSKTSGRGTEQFF. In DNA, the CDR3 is TGTGCCACCAGCAAAACTAGCGGGAGAGGTACTGAGCAGTTCTTC.

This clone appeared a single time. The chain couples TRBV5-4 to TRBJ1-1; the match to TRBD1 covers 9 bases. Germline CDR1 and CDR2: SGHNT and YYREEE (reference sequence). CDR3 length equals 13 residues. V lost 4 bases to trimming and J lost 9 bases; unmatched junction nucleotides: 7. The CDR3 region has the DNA TGTGCCAGCAGCCTAACAGGGGGCGGTAAAGCTTTCTTT. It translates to CASSLTGGGKAFF.

CDR3: CASSLNPTSADTQYF. DNA of the CDR3: TGTGCCAGCAGCTTAAACCCCACTAGCGCAGATACGCAGTATTTT. The chain uses TRBV7-2 and TRBJ2-3; TRBD2 agrees at 7 bases. Losses at the gene ends were 2 bases for V and 4 bases for J; bases not matched to a gene: 6. This CDR3 region has 15 residues. Germline V gene lookup returns CDR1 SGHTA and CDR2 FQGNSA.

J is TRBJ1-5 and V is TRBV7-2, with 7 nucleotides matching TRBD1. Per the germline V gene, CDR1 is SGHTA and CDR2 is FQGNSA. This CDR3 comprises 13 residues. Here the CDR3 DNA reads TGTGCTGCCGGGACAGAAGCAGGTCAGCCCCAGCATTTT. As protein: CAAGTEAGQPQHF. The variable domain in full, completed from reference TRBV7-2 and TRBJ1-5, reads GAGVSQSPSNKVTEKGKDVELRCDPISGHTALYWYRQSLGQGLEFLIYFQGNSAPDKSGLPSDRFSAERTGGSVSTLTIQRTQQEDSAVYLCAAGTEAGQPQHFGDGTRLSIL.

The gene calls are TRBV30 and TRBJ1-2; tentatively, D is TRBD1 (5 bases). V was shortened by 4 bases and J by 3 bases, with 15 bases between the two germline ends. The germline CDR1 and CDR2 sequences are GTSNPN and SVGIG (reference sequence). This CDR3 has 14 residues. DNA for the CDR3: TGTGCCTGGAAGAGAAGGACACGAGACTATGGCTACACCTTC. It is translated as CAWKRRTRDYGYTF.

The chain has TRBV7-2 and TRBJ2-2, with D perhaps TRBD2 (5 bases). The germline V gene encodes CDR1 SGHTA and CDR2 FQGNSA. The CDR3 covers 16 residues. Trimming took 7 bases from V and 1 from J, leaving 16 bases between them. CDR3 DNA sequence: TGTGCCAGCACCGCGACGCTTGGACTGAACACCGGGGAGCTGTTTTTT. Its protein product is CASTATLGLNTGELFF.

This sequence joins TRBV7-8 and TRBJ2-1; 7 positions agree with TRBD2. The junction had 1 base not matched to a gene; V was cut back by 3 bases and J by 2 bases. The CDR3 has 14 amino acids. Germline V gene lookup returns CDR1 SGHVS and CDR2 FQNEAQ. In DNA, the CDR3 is TGTGCCAGCAGCTTCGGGACTACCTACAATGAGCAGTTCTTC. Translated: CASSFGTTYNEQFF.

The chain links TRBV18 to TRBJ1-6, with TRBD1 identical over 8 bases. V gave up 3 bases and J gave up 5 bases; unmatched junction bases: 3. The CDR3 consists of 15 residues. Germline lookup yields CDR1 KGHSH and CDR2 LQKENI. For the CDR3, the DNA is TGTGCCAGCTCACCGCAGGGGGCAGATAATTCACCCCTCCACTTT. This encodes CASSPQGADNSPLHF. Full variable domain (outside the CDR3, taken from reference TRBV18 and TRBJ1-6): NAGVMQNPRHLVRRRGQEARLRCSPMKGHSHVYWYRQLPEEGLKFMVYLQKENIIDESGMPKERFSAEFPKEGPSILRIQQVVRGDSAAYFCASSPQGADNSPLHFGNGTRLTVT.

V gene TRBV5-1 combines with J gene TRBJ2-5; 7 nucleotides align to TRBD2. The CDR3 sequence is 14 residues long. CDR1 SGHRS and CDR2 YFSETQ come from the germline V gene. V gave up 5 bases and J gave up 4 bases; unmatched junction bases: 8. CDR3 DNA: TGCGCCAGCAGGAACGGAGCGGGATTAGAGACCCAGTACTTC. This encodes CASRNGAGLETQYF.

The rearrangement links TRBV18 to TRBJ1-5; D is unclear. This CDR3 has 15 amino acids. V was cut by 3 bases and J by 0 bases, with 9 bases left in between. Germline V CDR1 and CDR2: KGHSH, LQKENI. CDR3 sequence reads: CASSPGRDSNQPQHF. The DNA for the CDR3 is TGTGCCAGCTCACCGGGTCGGGATAGCAATCAGCCCCAGCATTTT.

For the CDR3, the DNA is TGCGCCAGCAGCCCCTTTTTTCAGGGGAACACCGGGGAGCTGTTTTTT. Residues: CASSPFFQGNTGELFF. The chain carries TRBV4-1 and TRBJ2-2; possible D gene TRBD1, 5 bases. Trimming left V 4 bases short and J 1 base short, with 13 bases between. Germline lookup yields CDR1 MGHRA and CDR2 YSYEKL. This CDR3 comprises 16 residues.

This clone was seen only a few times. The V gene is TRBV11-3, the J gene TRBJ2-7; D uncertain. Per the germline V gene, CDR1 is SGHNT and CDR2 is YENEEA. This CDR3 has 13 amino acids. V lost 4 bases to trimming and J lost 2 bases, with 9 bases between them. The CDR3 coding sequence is TGTGCCAGCAGCTACAGACCTACCTACGAGCAGTACTTC. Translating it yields CASSYRPTYEQYF.

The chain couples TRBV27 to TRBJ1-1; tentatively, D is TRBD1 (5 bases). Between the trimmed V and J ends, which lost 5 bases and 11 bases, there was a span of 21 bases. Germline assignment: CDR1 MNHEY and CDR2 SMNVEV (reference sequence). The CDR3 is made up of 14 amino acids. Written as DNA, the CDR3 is TGTGCCAGCAGTCAGCACGGACGCCCCGGGGGGGCTTTCTTT. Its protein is CASSQHGRPGGAFF.

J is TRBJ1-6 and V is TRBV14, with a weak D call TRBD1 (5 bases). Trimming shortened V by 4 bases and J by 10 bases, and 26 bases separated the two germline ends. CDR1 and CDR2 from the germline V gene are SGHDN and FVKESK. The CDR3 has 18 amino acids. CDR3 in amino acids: CASSPSFRDWGLGSPLHF. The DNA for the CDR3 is TGTGCCAGCAGCCCCTCGTTCCGGGACTGGGGCCTGGGGTCACCCCTCCACTTT.

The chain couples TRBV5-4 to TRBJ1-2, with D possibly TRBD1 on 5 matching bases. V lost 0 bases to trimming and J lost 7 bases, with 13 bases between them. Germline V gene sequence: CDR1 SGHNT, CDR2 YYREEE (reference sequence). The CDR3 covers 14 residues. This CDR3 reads CASSLGREVRGYTF. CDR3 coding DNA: TGTGCCAGCAGCTTGGGCAGGGAGGTCCGTGGCTACACCTTC. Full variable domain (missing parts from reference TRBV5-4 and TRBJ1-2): ETGVTQSPTHLIKTRGQQVTLRCSSQSGHNTVSWYQQALGQGPQFIFQYYREEENGRGNFPPRFSGLQFPNYSSELNVNALELDDSALYLCASSLGREVRGYTFGSGTRLTVV.

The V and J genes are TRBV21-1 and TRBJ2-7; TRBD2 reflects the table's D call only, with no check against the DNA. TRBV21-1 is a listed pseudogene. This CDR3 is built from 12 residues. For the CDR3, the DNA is TGTGCCAGCAGAACGATGCGGTACGAGCAGTACTTC. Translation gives CASRTMRYEQYF.

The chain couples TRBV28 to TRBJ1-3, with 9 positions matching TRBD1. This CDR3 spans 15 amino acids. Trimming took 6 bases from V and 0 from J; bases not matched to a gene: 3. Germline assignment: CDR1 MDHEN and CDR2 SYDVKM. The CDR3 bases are TGTGCCAGCAGCGGACAGGGGAACTCTGGAAACACCATATATTTT. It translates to CASSGQGNSGNTIYF.

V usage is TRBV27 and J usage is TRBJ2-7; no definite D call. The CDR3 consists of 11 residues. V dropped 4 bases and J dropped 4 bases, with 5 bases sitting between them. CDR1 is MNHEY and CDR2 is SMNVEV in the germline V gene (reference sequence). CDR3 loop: CASSSSYEQYF. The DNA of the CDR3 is TGTGCCAGCAGTTCCAGTTACGAGCAGTACTTC.

The CDR3 sequence: CASSPQVKQYF. CDR3 sequence (DNA): TGTGCCAGCAGCCCCCAGGTAAAGCAGTACTTC. This chain joins TRBV6-1 and TRBJ2-7; no clear D. V lost 6 bases and J lost 8, with 11 bases in between. Germline CDR1 reads MNHNS; CDR2 reads SASEGT. This CDR3 has 11 residues.

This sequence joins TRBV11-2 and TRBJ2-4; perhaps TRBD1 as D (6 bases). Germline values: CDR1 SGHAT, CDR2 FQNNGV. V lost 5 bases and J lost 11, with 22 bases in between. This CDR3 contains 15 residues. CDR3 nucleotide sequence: TGTGCCAGCAGCGTCGGGACAATCACCGCTAATTTTCAGTACTTC. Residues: CASSVGTITANFQYF.

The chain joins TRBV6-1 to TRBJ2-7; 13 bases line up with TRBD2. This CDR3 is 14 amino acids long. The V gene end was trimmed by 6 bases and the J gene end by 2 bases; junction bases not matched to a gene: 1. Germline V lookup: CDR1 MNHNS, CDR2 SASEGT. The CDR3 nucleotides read TGTGCCAGCAGGGGACTAGCGGGAACCTACGAGCAGTACTTC. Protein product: CASRGLAGTYEQYF.

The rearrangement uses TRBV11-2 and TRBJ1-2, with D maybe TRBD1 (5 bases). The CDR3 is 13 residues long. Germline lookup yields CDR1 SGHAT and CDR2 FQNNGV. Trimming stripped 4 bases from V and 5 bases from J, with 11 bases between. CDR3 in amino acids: CASSSQGTYGYTF. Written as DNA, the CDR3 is TGTGCCAGCAGCTCGCAGGGTACTTATGGCTACACCTTC.